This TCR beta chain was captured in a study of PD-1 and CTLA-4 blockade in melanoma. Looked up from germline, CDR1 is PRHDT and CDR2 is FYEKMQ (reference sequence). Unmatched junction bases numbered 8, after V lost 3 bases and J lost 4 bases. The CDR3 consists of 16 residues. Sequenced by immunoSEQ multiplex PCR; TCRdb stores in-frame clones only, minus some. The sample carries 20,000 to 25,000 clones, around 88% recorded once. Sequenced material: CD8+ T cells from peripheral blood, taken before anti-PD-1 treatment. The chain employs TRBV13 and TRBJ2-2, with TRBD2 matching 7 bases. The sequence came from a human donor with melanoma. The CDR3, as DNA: TGTGCCAGCAGCTTCGGGGGAACGGGAGGCACCGGGGAGCTGTTTTTT. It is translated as CASSFGGTGGTGELFF. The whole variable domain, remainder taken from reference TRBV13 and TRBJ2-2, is AAGVIQSPRHLIKEKRETATLKCYPIPRHDTVYWYQQGPGQDPQFLISFYEKMQSDKGSIPDRFSAQQFSDYHSELNMSSLELGDSALYFCASSFGGTGGTGELFFGEGSRLTVL.